The rows below give T cell receptor beta chains drawn from one sample of a study of Ad26.COV2.S vaccination and SARS-CoV-2 variants. This table comes from immunoSEQ multiplex PCR, and its TCRdb copy is limited to in-frame clones, with some not included. The sample yields approximately 400,000 clones, roughly 80% seen once. Source: peripheral blood, taken in a trial of Ad26.COV2.S vaccine versus placebo. The receptors come from a person aged 18-65 years who received the Ad26.COV2.S COVID-19 vaccine or a placebo. Both conserved end residues are part of each CDR3. Each record gives: CDR3 protein, CDR3 DNA, D gene, clone size, V gene, J gene. A D gene is named only where the DNA matches it firmly. The size of a clone is reported for some rows only, either as once, few or many, or as a class for expanded clones.

CASSELGLIAKNIQYF	TGTGCCAGCAGTGAACTGGGTCTTATAGCCAAAAACATTCAGTACTTC	-	-	TRBV2	TRBJ2-4
CASSQEAAGGVSQETQYF	TGTGCCAGCAGCCAAGAAGCGGCAGGGGGTGTCTCGCAAGAGACCCAGTACTTC	TRBD1	-	TRBV3-1/TRBV3-2	TRBJ2-5
CASSYRAAIAKNIQYF	TGTGCCAGCAGTTACAGGGCAGCGATAGCCAAAAACATTCAGTACTTC	-	once	TRBV6-2/TRBV6-3	TRBJ2-4
CATSDPSRGRGGELFF	TGTGCCACCAGTGATCCATCGCGGGGGCGCGGCGGGGAGCTGTTTTTT	-	-	TRBV24-1	TRBJ2-2
CASSPQVGTDTQYF	TGTGCCAGCAGCCCCCAAGTAGGAACAGATACGCAGTATTTT	-	-	TRBV7-2	TRBJ2-3
CASSVASGPTYEQYF	TGTGCCAGCAGCGTGGCTAGCGGCCCCACCTACGAGCAGTACTTC	TRBD2	-	TRBV9	TRBJ2-7
CASSIGQGSSYEQYF	TGTGCCAGTAGTATAGGACAGGGGTCCTCCTACGAGCAGTACTTC	TRBD1	-	TRBV19	TRBJ2-7
CASSGGRTDTQYF	TGTGCCAGCAGTGGGGGTCGCACAGATACGCAGTATTTT	-	-	TRBV2	TRBJ2-3
CASSSKTKSGVAKNIQYF	TGTGCCAGCAGCTCGAAAACCAAATCAGGGGTAGCCAAAAACATTCAGTACTTC	-	-	TRBV28	TRBJ2-4
CACLLAGGYNEQFF	TGTGCCTGTTTGCTAGCGGGGGGGTACAATGAGCAGTTCTTC	TRBD2	-	TRBV30	TRBJ2-1
CASSPDASTEAFF	TGTGCCAGTAGTCCCGATGCGTCCACTGAAGCTTTCTTT	-	-	TRBV19	TRBJ1-1
CASSPTSGSTDTQYF	TGCGCCAGCAGTCCCACTAGCGGGAGTACAGATACGCAGTATTTT	TRBD2	-	TRBV10-1	TRBJ2-3
CASSPEVSYNEQFF	TGTGCCAGCAGCCCTGAGGTCTCCTACAATGAGCAGTTCTTC	-	-	TRBV5-4	TRBJ2-1
CATSLAGQETQYF	TGTGCCACCTCCCTAGCGGGCCAAGAGACCCAGTACTTC	TRBD2	-	TRBV2	TRBJ2-5
CASSLTGKTEQFF	TGCGCCAGCAGCTTGACAGGGAAGACTGAGCAGTTCTTC	-	-	TRBV5-1	TRBJ2-1
CASSAGNTGADTQYF	TGTGCCAGCAGCGCAGGGAACACGGGGGCAGATACGCAGTATTTT	-	-	TRBV7-3	TRBJ2-3
CASSRFRTSGGAETQYF	TGTGCCAGCAGTCGATTTCGGACTAGCGGGGGAGCAGAGACCCAGTACTTC	TRBD2	-	TRBV5-4	TRBJ2-5
CASCIKSTGTEAFF	TGTGCCAGCTGTATAAAAAGTACGGGCACTGAAGCTTTCTTT	-	-	TRBV18	TRBJ1-1
CASSPQGPGNTIYF	TGTGCCAGCTCACCACAGGGACCTGGAAACACCATATATTTT	-	-	TRBV18	TRBJ1-3
CASSLSPRLAGNTDTQYF	TGTGCCAGCAGCTTAAGTCCCCGACTAGCGGGAAACACAGATACGCAGTATTTT	TRBD2	-	TRBV7-3	TRBJ2-3
CASSGPLPPHIQYF	TGTGCCAGCAGTGGACCTCTTCCTCCCCACATTCAGTACTTC	-	-	TRBV9	TRBJ2-4
CATSSWGERQFF	TGTGCCACCAGTAGCTGGGGGGAGAGGCAGTTCTTC	-	-	TRBV7-9	TRBJ2-1
CASSEGRGDYDQPQHF	TGTGCCAGCAGTGAAGGTCGAGGGGATTATGATCAGCCCCAGCATTTT	-	-	TRBV2	TRBJ1-5
CASSLDSKNIQYF	TGCGCCAGCAGCTTGGACAGCAAAAACATTCAGTACTTC	-	-	TRBV5-1	TRBJ2-4
CASSQVLIQGTTDTQYF	TGCGCCAGCAGCCAAGTTCTAATACAGGGAACCACAGATACGCAGTATTTT	-	-	TRBV4-3	TRBJ2-3
CASSEGRGGWADTQYF	TGTGCCAGCAGTGAAGGCCGAGGTGGTTGGGCAGATACGCAGTATTTT	-	-	TRBV2	TRBJ2-3
CASSLAGVNYGYTF	TGTGCCAGCAGCTTAGCAGGCGTGAACTATGGCTACACCTTC	-	-	TRBV7-9	TRBJ1-2
CASSDSAGNSEQYF	TGTGCCAGCAGTGACTCGGCGGGAAACAGCGAGCAGTACTTC	-	-	TRBV6-4	TRBJ2-7
CASSYADRAYSYEQYF	TGTGCCAGCAGTTACGCGGACAGGGCTTACTCCTACGAGCAGTACTTC	TRBD1	-	TRBV6-5	TRBJ2-7
CASSPRAGTVNTEAFF	TGCGCCAGCAGTCCTCGAGCCGGGACGGTGAACACTGAAGCTTTCTTT	-	-	TRBV5-1	TRBJ1-1
CASSVVAGHSYNEQFF	TGTGCCAGCAGCGTAGTAGCGGGCCACTCCTACAATGAGCAGTTCTTC	TRBD2	-	TRBV9	TRBJ2-1
CASGKKGGEISPLHF	TGTGCCAGCGGCAAAAAGGGGGGCGAAATTTCACCCCTCCACTTT	-	-	TRBV2	TRBJ1-6